The entry below gives a single T cell receptor beta chain sequence along with its context. The antigen it recognizes is unknown. No quality values exist for individual bases; no much larger clone is one base distant. Other DNA sequences in this sample translate to the same CDR3. Using the deep immunoSEQ assay, TCR CDR3 regions were amplified from genomic DNA by multiplex PCR. Genomic DNA extracted from each cell subset was distributed evenly over all wells of several immunoSEQ 96-well plates, and each plate served as one replicate. For sorted subsets, each replicate PCR was loaded with roughly 0.2 ug genomic DNA, equivalent to some 27,000 T cell genomes. Purified libraries were quantified with a Qubit 3.0 fluorometer, sized on a Bioanalyzer 2100, and re-quantified with the KAPA Library Quantification kit. Every immunoSEQ 96-well plate was sequenced on a separate single-read 150-cycle Illumina NextSeq 550 flow cell. The paper's processing steps were these. Because only junctional sequences without quality scores were contained in the immunoSEQ output, filtering matching that applied to full-length reads could not be performed. To assign V/J genes and CDR3, sequences were annotated using PyIR, a Python wrapper for IgBLAST v1.9, with IMGT germline references. Any read was removed if the V/J assignment was weak (E-value above 1e-6), the CDR3 was missing, or the read contained stop codons, out-of-frame junctions, or ambiguous translated residues. V3J clonotypes were defined by identical inferred V gene, J gene, and CDR3 amino acid sequence. Percentage overlap between repertoires was computed as shared unique clonotypes divided by the size of the smaller repertoire. Richness of each repertoire was evaluated using RTK rarefaction, the Chao1 estimator, and Recon v2.1 estimates of unobserved clonotypes. Generation probabilities were computed with OLGA for all TCRbeta clonotypes obtained by the gDNA method from four donors. The table was pulled from immuneACCESS by TCRdb, which kept in-frame rearrangements only. Such tables lose some clones; where checked, under half of the loss comes from unresolved V genes, and the rest has no known cause. That table furnishes V, J and clone size, whereas the DNA furnished D and trimming. The sample table contains some 2.3 million clones; only one count was recorded for 80% to 95% of them. Jointly, the top ten make up under 0.45% of the sample.

The data originate from a study of shared clonotypes between healthy human individuals (dated by TCRdb to about 2020). Regarding the research as a whole: The cohort included three men and a couple of women between 18 and 49 years of age. For each donor, CD4 naive and CD4 memory were each given three plates, CD8 naive was given two plates, and CD8 memory was given one plate. The study deeply sequenced blood TCR repertoires of about 5 healthy adults to estimate repertoire size and the extent of clonotype sharing between individuals. To increase sequencing depth and limit assay-specific biases, different laboratories used diverse techniques to prepare libraries and sequence TCR repertoires. Between about 0.85 and 8.9 billion PBMCs per donor were obtained by leukapheresis.

The donors were healthy, HIV-negative adults who had no recently reported acute infections or vaccinations. Every donor was a Caucasian adult residing in Nashville, Tennessee, USA. CD4+ T cells were enriched by magnetic negative selection; naive cells were then positively selected on CD45RA, and the negative fraction formed the memory subset. After blood collection by leukapheresis, PBMCs were isolated using Ficoll-Histopaque density gradient centrifugation and then cryopreserved in the vapor phase of liquid nitrogen. Analytical flow cytometry was used to check the purity and quantity of every magnetically sorted T cell population. Genomic DNA was isolated from every sorted fraction and measured by UV absorbance on a Nanodrop 2000c. Results the study describes overall, beyond this receptor: Compared with non-shared clonotypes, clonotypes shared by all four sorted-subset donors had higher generation probabilities. The genetic and exposure-history diversity represented was limited by the small number of donors. Sharing across a few donors was observed for about 4.8% of naive CD4, over 3% of naive CD8, 2% to 2.5% of memory CD4, and about 0.4% of memory CD8 clonotypes. Rarefaction of sorted-subset datasets indicated incomplete sequencing despite the large sequencing depth. Sampling was restricted to blood, and TCR repertoires in tissues likely differ from the TCR repertoires found in blood. Pairwise subsampling indicated that sequencing depth was expected to affect the degree of clonotype sharing among donors. Estimated clonotype richness was generally larger for naive than for memory subsets.

The clonotype comes from a man aged 18 to 35 in good health. Some clones in this sample may be carry-over from other donors' samples. Sequences were obtained from naive CD4+ T cells from PBMCs. This specimen's cell subset or site label, interpreted: CD45RA+ positively selected.

The CDR3 here reads CASRGQGSSYEQYF. The nucleotides read TGCGCCAGCAGGGGACAGGGGTCGTCTTACGAGCAGTACTTC. Recombination connected TRBV5-1 to TRBJ2-7, with 10 bases aligning to TRBD1. The germline V gene sets CDR1 to SGHRS and CDR2 to YFSETQ. The junction shows trimming of 5 bases on V and 4 bases on J, and the gene matches do not reach 6 bases of it. The CDR3 covers 14 residues, taking in both the cysteine and the phenylalanine. The CDR3 DNA has 42 bases and is translated from base 1.